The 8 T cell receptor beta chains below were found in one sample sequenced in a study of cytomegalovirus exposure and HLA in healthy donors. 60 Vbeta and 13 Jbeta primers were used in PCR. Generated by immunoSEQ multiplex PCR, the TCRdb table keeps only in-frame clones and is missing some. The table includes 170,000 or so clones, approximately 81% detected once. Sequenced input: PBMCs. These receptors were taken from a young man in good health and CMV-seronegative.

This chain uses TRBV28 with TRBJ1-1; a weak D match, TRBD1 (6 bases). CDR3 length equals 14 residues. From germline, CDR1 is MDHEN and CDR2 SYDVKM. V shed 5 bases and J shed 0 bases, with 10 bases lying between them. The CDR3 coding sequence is TGTGCCAGCAGTCGGGACACCTTGAACACTGAAGCTTTCTTT. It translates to CASSRDTLNTEAFF.

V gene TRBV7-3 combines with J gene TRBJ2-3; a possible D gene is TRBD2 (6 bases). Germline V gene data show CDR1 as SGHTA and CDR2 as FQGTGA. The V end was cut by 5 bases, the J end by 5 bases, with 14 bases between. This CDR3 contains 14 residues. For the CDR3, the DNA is TGTGCCAGCAGCCCCGGTGGGGGAGGAGATACGCAGTATTTT. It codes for CASSPGGGGDTQYF.

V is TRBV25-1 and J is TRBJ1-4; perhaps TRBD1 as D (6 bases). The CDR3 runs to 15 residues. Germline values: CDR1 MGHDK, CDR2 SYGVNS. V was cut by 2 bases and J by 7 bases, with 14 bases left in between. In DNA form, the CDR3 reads TGTGCCAGCAGTGAAAGGGGGGGGCTTGGTGAAAAACTGTTTTTT. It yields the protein CASSERGGLGEKLFF.

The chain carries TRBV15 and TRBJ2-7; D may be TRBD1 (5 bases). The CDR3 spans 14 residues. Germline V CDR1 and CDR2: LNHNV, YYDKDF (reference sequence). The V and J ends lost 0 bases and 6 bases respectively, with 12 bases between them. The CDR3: CATSRDLKGSEQYF. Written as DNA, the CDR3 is TGTGCCACCAGCAGAGATTTAAAGGGGTCCGAGCAGTACTTC. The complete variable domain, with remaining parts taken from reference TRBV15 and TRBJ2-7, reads DAMVIQNPRYQVTQFGKPVTLSCSQTLNHNVMYWYQQKSSQAPKLLFHYYDKDFNNEADTPDNFQSRRPNTSFCFLDIRSPGLGDTAMYLCATSRDLKGSEQYFGPGTRLTVT.

The CDR3 protein is CASSLVGRRPNTGELFF. The CDR3 DNA follows: TGTGCCAGCAGCCTAGTCGGCAGGCGACCGAACACCGGGGAGCTGTTTTTT. V is TRBV11-2 and J is TRBJ2-2; no clear D gene. The CDR3 is made up of 17 amino acids. In germline, CDR1 is SGHAT, CDR2 FQNNGV. V was shortened by 5 bases and J by 0 bases, with 16 bases between the two germline ends.

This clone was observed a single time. The DNA for the CDR3 is TGTGCCAGCAGCACCTGGACAGGGGTTGACATCGTCCCTGGAAACACCATATATTTT. This gives the protein CASSTWTGVDIVPGNTIYF. The V gene is TRBV7-2, the J gene TRBJ1-3; the match to TRBD1 covers 9 bases. Germline lookup yields CDR1 SGHTA and CDR2 FQGNSA. This CDR3 has 19 residues. The V and J ends lost 5 bases and 2 bases, in that order; junction bases with no gene match: 16.

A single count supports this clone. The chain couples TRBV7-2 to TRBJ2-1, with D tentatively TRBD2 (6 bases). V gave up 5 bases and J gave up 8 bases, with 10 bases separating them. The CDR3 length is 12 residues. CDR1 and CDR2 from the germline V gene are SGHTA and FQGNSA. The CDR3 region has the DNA TGTGCCAGCAGCCCCTGGGGGGATGAGCAGTTCTTC. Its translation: CASSPWGDEQFF.

The CDR3 sequence: CASSLGTAWTSDYEQYF. The CDR3 coding sequence is TGTGCCAGCAGCTTGGGGACAGCTTGGACTAGCGACTACGAGCAGTACTTC. J is TRBJ2-5 and V is TRBV7-8; 9 nucleotides match TRBD2. The J call is uncertain, as TRBJ2-7 better fits the DNA end. There are 17 residues in the CDR3. CDR1 and CDR2 (germline): SGHVS, FQNEAQ.